The sequence of this T cell receptor beta chain was determined in a study of beta chain features in type 1 diabetes. Study summary: All of the samples together had 85 million to 140 million sorted cells examined. General study results and limits: The study found fewer insertions and more deletions at VDJ junctions in type 1 diabetes patients. A moderate, significant TCRB CDR3 shortening appeared in type 1 diabetes across four CD4+ subsets. A greater similarity of naive, central memory and Treg TCRB repertoires was seen among patients than among healthy donors.

Germline values: CDR1 SGHTA, CDR2 FQGNSA. The CDR3 runs to 14 residues. Trimming took 5 bases from V and 0 from J, leaving 5 bases between them. Expressed TCRB transcripts were sequenced because the entire RNA isolate underwent reverse transcription. Produced via immunoSEQ multiplex PCR; TCRdb's table is partial and in-frame only. The table has about 160,000 clones, about 7.8% seen once. For this clone: Its antigen remains unknown.

Sequences were obtained from central memory CD4+ T cells from blood. The rearrangement links TRBV7-2 to TRBJ2-6; D is ambiguous. The clonotype was recovered from a woman between 35 and 50 years old with type 1 diabetes. In DNA, the CDR3 is TGTGCCAGCAGCCTCTTCTCTGGGGCCAACGTCCTGACTTTC. It specifies CASSLFSGANVLTF.